The 5 T cell receptor beta chains below all came from one sample that was sequenced in a study of blood T cell repertoires in COVID-19. TCRdb's copy holds only in-frame clones and misses some; the assay was immunoSEQ multiplex PCR. The sample carries roughly 670,000 clones, about 90% recorded once. Input material: peripheral blood. Every receptor here comes from a young woman with acute or convalescent COVID-19.

The chain has TRBV6-5 and TRBJ1-5; TRBD1 aligns across 7 bases. The CDR3 runs to 15 residues. After removal of 10 bases from V and 3 bases from J, the junction contained 12 bases not matched to a gene. Germline loops: CDR1 MNHEY, CDR2 SVGAGI. The CDR3 spells CAIHTSDRANQPQHF. Here the CDR3 DNA reads TGTGCCATCCATACTTCCGACAGGGCCAATCAGCCCCAGCATTTT.

The chain has TRBV5-8 and TRBJ1-2; D possibly corresponds to TRBD1 (5 bases). The germline V gene has CDR1 SGHTS and CDR2 YDEGEE. Trimming pared 4 bases from V and 4 bases from J, leaving 11 bases between. CDR3 length: 13 residues. CDR3 nucleotides: TGTGCCAGCAGCCTAATCAGGGCCTATGGCTACACCTTC. It yields the protein CASSLIRAYGYTF.

The chain is built from TRBV7-3 and TRBJ1-4, with 8 bases fitting TRBD1. Losses at the gene ends were 5 bases for V and 7 bases for J; bases not matched to a gene: 9. Germline V CDR1 and CDR2: SGHTA, FQGTGA. The CDR3 runs 15 residues. The CDR3 loop reads CASSLSGGAGEKLFF. In DNA form, the CDR3 reads TGTGCCAGCAGCCTCTCAGGGGGCGCAGGTGAAAAACTGTTTTTT.

V gene TRBV7-9 combines with J gene TRBJ1-4; TRBD1 matches at 9 bases. This CDR3 comprises 15 residues. V was clipped by 2 bases and J by 7 bases; unmatched bases: 5. Germline-derived CDR1 and CDR2 are SEHNR and FQNEAQ (reference sequence). The CDR3, as DNA: TGTGCCAGCAGCTTAAGTACAGGGGGCTCTGAAAAACTGTTTTTT. It translates to CASSLSTGGSEKLFF.

The rearrangement uses TRBV9 and TRBJ1-2; D might be TRBD1 (5 bases). This CDR3 region has 14 residues. Trimming cost V 4 bases and J 5 bases, with 15 bases left between them. Germline values: CDR1 SGDLS, CDR2 YYNGEE. CDR3 bases: TGTGCCAGCAGCCCTACTACCCAGGGATATGGCTACACCTTC. Translated: CASSPTTQGYGYTF.